This TCR beta chain was identified in a study of T cells in localized non-small cell lung cancer. Repertoires were generated with immunoSEQ multiplex PCR, while TCRdb's copy carries only in-frame clones and drops some. The data contain some 30,000 clones, about nine tenths of them seen just once; the ten biggest clones take up around 4%. As to this clone: Antigen: not known.

Study conclusions and caveats: It was uninvolved adjacent lung that showed the highest T cell clonality, exceeding tumor.

The V gene end was trimmed by 4 bases and the J gene end by 5 bases; junction bases not matched to a gene: 13. The germline V gene encodes CDR1 MNHNS and CDR2 SASEGT. The CDR3 is 18 residues long. The sample in question was peripheral blood, obtained before any cancer treatment. This chain joins TRBV6-1 and TRBJ2-1; the match to TRBD2 covers 11 bases. This clonotype was sampled from a male donor older than 55 with stage III lung adenocarcinoma. This chain's CDR3 is CASSAFLAGGPPDNEQFF. In DNA, the CDR3 is TGTGCCAGCAGTGCGTTTTTAGCGGGAGGGCCTCCCGACAATGAGCAGTTCTTC.